This entry is about one T cell receptor (beta chain). As yet, its antigen is unknown. This entry comes from a study of OX40 agonist ivuxolimab in advanced cancers. Study information: Head and neck, renal cell, melanoma or hepatocellular carcinoma were the cancers that dose-escalation patients had. Having had anti-PD-1, anti-PD-L1 or anti-CTLA-4 therapy before was allowed, and around 39% had some. Findings and limits, study-wide: Dosing at 0.1 to 3.0 mg/kg was accompanied by clonal expansion of CD4+ and CD8+ blood T cells by week 6.

Trimming cost V 5 bases and J 2 bases, with 9 bases left between them. CDR3 size: 12 residues. Germline assignment: CDR1 GTSNPN and CDR2 SVGIG (reference sequence). Method: immunoSEQ multiplex PCR; TCRdb's copy keeps in-frame clones and lacks some. The data show around 44,000 clones, roughly nine tenths seen once. This sequence joins TRBV30 and TRBJ2-5; tentatively, D is TRBD1 (6 bases). This TCR was sampled from an adult with an advanced solid tumor such as melanoma, head and neck, liver or kidney cancer. Sequenced here: CD4+ or CD8+ T cells sorted from blood, sampled in a trial of the OX40 agonist ivuxolimab. CDR3 in DNA: TGTGCCTGGGGGGACACGCAAGAGACCCAGTACTTC. Its translation: CAWGDTQETQYF.